The source of this T cell receptor (beta chain) is a study of identical twins. A template switching step contributed a universal primer site, while unique molecular identifiers were present in the cDNA. TCRdb recomputed calls from the 5' RACE reads with MiXCR, one row per CDR3 protein. The table lists roughly 690,000 distinct CDR3 sequences, 21% of them singletons. The CDR3 totals 14 residues. V was shortened by 0 bases and J by 7 bases, with 12 bases between the two germline ends. CDR1 and CDR2 from the germline V gene are SGHDT and YYEEEE. The sample also formed part of further work on T cells expressing NK-cell markers. As reported in that work: Once again these clonotypes came out on top in the CD3+CD56-NKG2C+ fraction of a few donors.

This clonotype was sampled from a woman between 18 and 29 years old in good health. The chain links TRBV5-6 to TRBJ2-3, with a tentative D call TRBD2 (5 bases). The sample taken for sequencing was PBMCs. In nucleotides, the CDR3 is TGTGCCAGCAGCTTGGGGCTACAGCGGAATACGCAGTATTTT. Its protein product is CASSLGLQRNTQYF.